The clone carrying this T cell receptor (beta chain) was detected ten times or more. The data were taken from a study of T cells in Graves' hyperthyroidism and ophthalmopathy. RNA transcripts gave rise to amplified TCR beta CDR3 regions. Primed by the HTBI set, a first-round RT-PCR was run on the TCR CDR3. TCRdb redid the calling of the multiplex PCR reads with MiXCR, one entry per CDR3 protein. Of approximately 380,000 distinct CDR3 sequences listed, about an eighth are singletons. The trim removed 2 bases at V and 2 bases at J, leaving 3 bases unmatched. The length of the CDR3 is 16 residues. Germline V gene lookup returns CDR1 MNHNS and CDR2 SASEGT.

This chain uses TRBV6-1 with TRBJ2-7, with 13 bases matching TRBD2. Sequences were obtained from blood. This TCR was sampled from a man aged 45-65 years with Graves' ophthalmopathy. The CDR3, as DNA: TGTGCCAGCAGTGAACGGACTAGCGGGAGTCCCTACGAGCAGTACTTC. Translated, it gives CASSERTSGSPYEQYF.